The next 32 T cell receptor beta chains were all read from a single sample in a study of shared clonotypes between healthy human individuals. Clones were sequenced by immunoSEQ multiplex PCR, and TCRdb holds only the in-frame ones, with some missing. The sample includes some 2.1 million clones, 85% to 95% seen only once; the top ten take roughly 0.13%. The sequenced material came from naive CD4+ T cells sorted from blood. Subset meaning: CD45RA+ positively selected. Receptors were obtained from a man aged 18 to 30 in good health.

The chain recombines TRBV12-5 with TRBJ2-5; the D gene is possibly TRBD1 (5 bases). CDR1 is LGHNT, CDR2 FRNRAP, per germline. The CDR3 is made up of 14 amino acids. The germline V and J ends were trimmed by 3 bases and 1 base, with 9 bases remaining between them. The CDR3 coding sequence is TGTGCTAGTGGTTTTAGTGGGGCCCAAGAGACCCAGTACTTC. Protein product: CASGFSGAQETQYF.

This clone was detected only once. This chain links TRBV5-6 with TRBJ1-4; tentative D call: TRBD1 (5 bases). The CDR3 totals 15 residues. Trimming pared 4 bases from V and 4 bases from J, leaving 14 bases between. Germline values: CDR1 SGHDT, CDR2 YYEEEE. For the CDR3, the DNA is TGTGCCAGCAGCCGACAGTTGGCAAGTAATGAAAAACTGTTTTTT. As protein: CASSRQLASNEKLFF.

J is TRBJ2-6 and V is TRBV7-2, with D maybe TRBD2 (6 bases). The CDR3 contains 19 residues. V lost 5 bases and J 4 bases, leaving 24 bases between the germline ends. CDR1 and CDR2 from the germline V gene are SGHTA and FQGNSA. The CDR3 sequence is CASSHTGTAFFGGANVLTF. CDR3 coding DNA: TGTGCCAGCAGCCACACCGGGACTGCCTTTTTCGGGGGGGCCAACGTCCTGACTTTC.

The chain recombines TRBV13 with TRBJ2-2; no clear D. Germline lookup yields CDR1 PRHDT and CDR2 FYEKMQ (reference sequence). CDR3 size: 17 residues. V dropped 1 base and J dropped 1 base, with 13 bases sitting between them. The CDR3 DNA follows: TGTGCCAGCAGCTTAGAGTCCTACCTCCAGAACACCGGGGAGCTGTTTTTT. It translates to CASSLESYLQNTGELFF.

This chain uses TRBV2 with TRBJ2-2; 10 nucleotides match TRBD2. The ends lost 6 bases at V and 6 bases at J; junction bases unmatched: 10. Germline values: CDR1 SNHLY, CDR2 FYNNEI. The CDR3 has 16 amino acids. The CDR3 region has the DNA TGTGCCAGCAGCCCCCTTAGCGGGGGGTTTTCCGGGGAGCTGTTTTTT. The encoded protein is CASSPLSGGFSGELFF.

This chain connects TRBV9 to TRBJ2-7; 9 bases fit TRBD2. CDR1 is SGDLS and CDR2 is YYNGEE in the germline V gene. The V gene end was trimmed by 0 bases and the J gene end by 3 bases; junction bases not matched to a gene: 7. The CDR3 totals 16 residues. Here the CDR3 reads CASSVGTSAPHYEQYF. In nucleotides, the CDR3 is TGTGCCAGCAGCGTAGGGACTAGCGCCCCCCACTACGAGCAGTACTTC.

The rearrangement joins TRBV7-8 to TRBJ2-3; D remains unclear. CDR1 and CDR2 from the germline V gene are SGHVS and FQNEAQ. There are 13 residues in the CDR3. V was clipped by 2 bases and J by 6 bases, with 9 bases between them. The CDR3 sequence is CASSLHFGDTQYF. For the CDR3, the DNA is TGTGCCAGCAGCTTACATTTTGGGGATACGCAGTATTTT.

The chain joins TRBV27 to TRBJ1-1, with a possible D match to TRBD1 (5 bases). The ends were cut back, 4 bases at V and 0 bases at J, with 9 bases in the middle. The CDR3 extends over 14 amino acids. Germline V gives CDR1 MNHEY, CDR2 SMNVEV (reference sequence). The CDR3 region is CASSYGTMNTEAFF. CDR3 DNA sequence: TGTGCCAGCAGTTATGGGACGATGAACACTGAAGCTTTCTTT.

This clone showed up just once. A much larger clone differs by one base, so this may be a read error. The sample contains more than one DNA sequence encoding this CDR3. The chain combines TRBV30 with TRBJ1-1; possible D gene TRBD1, 6 bases. In germline, CDR1 is GTSNPN, CDR2 SVGIG (reference sequence). The ends were cut back, 4 bases at V and 8 bases at J, with 11 bases in the middle. The CDR3 runs to 11 residues. This CDR3 reads CAWMTRGEAFF. CDR3 sequence (DNA): TGTGCCTGGATGACGAGGGGGGAAGCTTTCTTT.

This clone came up once. The chain links TRBV6-6 to TRBJ1-2; D is unclear. Germline loops: CDR1 MNHNY, CDR2 SVGAGI (reference sequence). The CDR3 has 13 residues. The ends were cut back, 6 bases at V and 1 base at J, with 9 bases in the middle. This CDR3 reads CASRSSNNYGYTF. The CDR3 bases are TGTGCCAGCAGGTCATCAAATAACTATGGCTACACCTTC.

This chain joins TRBV11-2 and TRBJ2-1, with 8 bases matching TRBD1. CDR3 length equals 18 residues. V lost 2 bases and J lost 6; bases outside the gene matches: 15. Germline V lookup: CDR1 SGHAT, CDR2 FQNNGV. CDR3: CASSLRPGQAGSPNEQFF. In nucleotides, the CDR3 is TGTGCCAGCAGCTTAAGACCGGGACAGGCAGGTTCCCCCAATGAGCAGTTCTTC.

Notes on this clone: With a much larger clone just one base away, this may be a read error. Other nucleotide sequences in the sample specify the same CDR3. The V call is TRBV5-1, the J call TRBJ2-5; D is possibly TRBD1 (5 bases). Near its end, the DNA agrees better with TRBJ2-7, so the J call may be wrong. CDR3 length: 14 residues. Looked up from germline, CDR1 is SGHRS and CDR2 is YFSETQ. CDR3 sequence (DNA): TGCGCCAGCAGCCTGGAGCAGGGCCTATACGAGCAGTACTTC. As protein: CASSLEQGLYEQYF.

This chain joins TRBV6-1 and TRBJ2-7; 9 positions match TRBD1. Germline V lookup: CDR1 MNHNS, CDR2 SASEGT. V lost 3 bases and J lost 2; bases outside the gene matches: 8. The CDR3 spans 16 residues. The CDR3 bases are TGTGCCAGCAGTGACAGCGGGACAGGGAAACCCTACGAGCAGTACTTC. It is translated as CASSDSGTGKPYEQYF.

The chain recombines TRBV25-1 with TRBJ2-5; tentative D call: TRBD2 (5 bases). Trimming removed 6 bases from V and 5 bases from J, with 10 bases in between. Germline-derived CDR1 and CDR2 are MGHDK and SYGVNS. The CDR3 is 12 residues long. The CDR3 coding sequence is TGTGCCAGCAGGGGTACGGGGGAGACCCAGTACTTC. It encodes CASRGTGETQYF.

V gene TRBV28 combines with J gene TRBJ1-2; perhaps TRBD1 as D (6 bases). The CDR3 runs 12 residues. Germline CDR1 reads MDHEN; CDR2 reads SYDVKM. The V end lost 10 bases, the J end lost 4 bases, and 13 bases lay between the germline ends. CDR3 nucleotide sequence: TGTGCCACGCGGGACACCCTCTATGGCTACACCTTC. The encoded protein is CATRDTLYGYTF.

The chain employs TRBV5-6 and TRBJ1-4; D remains ambiguous. V was shortened by 4 bases and J by 0 bases, with 10 bases between the two germline ends. This CDR3 is 15 amino acids long. The germline V gene encodes CDR1 SGHDT and CDR2 YYEEEE. CDR3 nucleotide sequence: TGTGCCAGCAGCCCCGACTGGGCAACTAATGAAAAACTGTTTTTT. As protein: CASSPDWATNEKLFF.

This chain joins TRBV6-1 and TRBJ2-7, with TRBD1 matching 10 bases. Germline CDR1 reads MNHNS; CDR2 reads SASEGT. The CDR3 has 14 residues. J was trimmed by 3 bases and V by 5 bases; bases with no gene match: 4. CDR3 DNA: TGTGCCAGCAGTACGGGACAGGGGTACTACGAGCAGTACTTC. Residues: CASSTGQGYYEQYF.

In regard to this clone: In the same sample, other DNA sequences code for this CDR3. The chain combines TRBV18 with TRBJ2-1, with 11 bases identical to TRBD2. The J segment lost 5 bases and the V segment lost 9 bases, leaving 9 bases of the junction unmatched. Germline values: CDR1 KGHSH, CDR2 LQKENI. CDR3 length: 15 amino acids. Here the CDR3 DNA reads TGTGCCAGTTCCCCACTAGCGGGAGTCAACAATGAGCAGTTCTTC. Protein product: CASSPLAGVNNEQFF. Full variable domain (rest looked up from reference TRBV18 and TRBJ2-1): NAGVMQNPRHLVRRRGQEARLRCSPMKGHSHVYWYRQLPEEGLKFMVYLQKENIIDESGMPKERFSAEFPKEGPSILRIQQVVRGDSAAYFCASSPLAGVNNEQFFGPGTRLTVL.

The chain couples TRBV6-1 to TRBJ1-6; D not certain. Deletions cut 5 bases from V and 7 bases from J, with 12 bases between. CDR3 length equals 14 residues. The germline gives CDR1 MNHNS, CDR2 SASEGT. The CDR3 region is CASSRETYNSPLHF. CDR3 coding DNA: TGTGCCAGCAGTAGAGAGACGTACAATTCACCCCTCCACTTT.

The chain couples TRBV29-1 to TRBJ1-1, with 9 bases identical to TRBD1. This CDR3 is 12 amino acids long. CDR1 is SQVTM, CDR2 ANQGSEA, per germline. V was clipped by 4 bases and J by 6 bases; unmatched bases: 3. Written as DNA, the CDR3 is TGCAGCGTTGTAAGGACAGGGGCTGAAGCTTTCTTT. As protein: CSVVRTGAEAFF.

V and J are TRBV2 and TRBJ1-1, with D possibly TRBD1 on 5 matching bases. From germline, CDR1 is SNHLY and CDR2 FYNNEI. CDR3 length: 14 amino acids. V gave up 4 bases and J gave up 1 base, with 10 bases separating them. CDR3 sequence reads: CASSVGATNTEAFF. In DNA form, the CDR3 reads TGTGCCAGCAGTGTTGGGGCTACGAACACTGAAGCTTTCTTT. Full variable domain (remainder filled in from reference TRBV2 and TRBJ1-1): EPEVTQTPSHQVTQMGQEVILRCVPISNHLYFYWYRQILGQKVEFLVSFYNNEISEKSEIFDDQFSVERPDGSNFTLKIRSTKLEDSAMYFCASSVGATNTEAFFGQGTRLTVV.

There are many counts of this clone. The sample carries other DNA sequences with the same CDR3. This rearrangement joins TRBV15 to TRBJ1-1; D not resolved. The CDR3 has 13 amino acids. In germline, CDR1 is LNHNV, CDR2 YYDKDF (reference sequence). Trimming shortened V by 0 bases and J by 1 base, and 3 bases separated the two germline ends. CDR3 protein: CATSRDPNTEAFF. The CDR3 bases are TGTGCCACCAGCAGAGACCCGAACACTGAAGCTTTCTTT.

V is TRBV4-3 and J is TRBJ2-7; possible D gene TRBD1, 5 bases. Trimming cost V 0 bases and J 2 bases, with 11 bases left between them. The CDR3 is 15 residues long. The germline V gene has CDR1 LGHNA and CDR2 YSLEER. The CDR3 loop is CASSQDLGDTYEQYF. In DNA, the CDR3 is TGCGCCAGCAGCCAAGATCTAGGGGATACCTACGAGCAGTACTTC.

The chain is built from TRBV9 and TRBJ1-2; TRBD1 matches 9 bases. CDR3 length equals 21 residues. Germline V CDR1 and CDR2: SGDLS, YYNGEE. The trim removed 1 base at V and 6 bases at J, leaving 25 bases unmatched. CDR3 coding DNA: TGTGCCAGCAGCGTAATCTATGGTACCACAGGGGGCTTTCTCGTAAGGGATGGCTACACCTTC. Protein sequence: CASSVIYGTTGGFLVRDGYTF.

This chain joins TRBV5-1 and TRBJ2-3; a weak D match, TRBD2 (6 bases). CDR1 is SGHRS and CDR2 is YFSETQ in the germline V gene. Trimming removed 0 bases at V and 2 bases at J, with 10 bases between. The CDR3 is 15 residues long. CDR3 in amino acids: CASSLGGGYTDTQYF. For the CDR3, the DNA is TGCGCCAGCAGCTTGGGTGGAGGGTACACAGATACGCAGTATTTT.

The J gene is TRBJ1-1, the V gene TRBV10-3; D perhaps matches TRBD1 (5 bases). CDR3 length: 16 residues. Germline V gene sequence: CDR1 ENHRY, CDR2 SYGVKD. V shed 3 bases and J shed 0 bases, with 14 bases lying between them. The CDR3 protein is CAISERAGPLNTEAFF. For the CDR3, the DNA is TGTGCCATCAGTGAACGGGCGGGGCCGCTGAACACTGAAGCTTTCTTT.

The rearrangement uses TRBV6-5 and TRBJ1-1, with D uncertain. CDR1 is MNHEY, CDR2 SVGAGI, per germline. This CDR3 is built from 15 residues. Trimming pared 2 bases from V and 0 bases from J, leaving 10 bases between. The CDR3 is CASSYDRRLNTEAFF. For the CDR3, the DNA is TGTGCCAGCAGTTACGATCGGAGACTGAACACTGAAGCTTTCTTT.

J is TRBJ2-1 and V is TRBV6-1; D tentatively fits TRBD1 or TRBD2 (6 bases each). Germline loops: CDR1 MNHNS, CDR2 SASEGT. The V end lost 2 bases, the J end lost 0 bases, and 11 bases lay between the germline ends. The CDR3 consists of 16 residues. Here the CDR3 reads CASSEMEGGSYNEQFF. The CDR3 DNA reads as TGTGCCAGCAGTGAAATGGAGGGGGGCTCCTACAATGAGCAGTTCTTC.

The rearrangement links TRBV19 to TRBJ2-2, with 9 bases that match TRBD2. The V gene's germline CDR1 is LNHDA and CDR2 SQIVND (reference sequence). The CDR3 runs to 16 residues. The V gene end was trimmed by 5 bases and the J gene end by 5 bases; junction bases not matched to a gene: 9. Written as DNA, the CDR3 is TGTGCCAGTAGTTTGCCAGCGGGAGGTGGGACCGGGGAGCTGTTTTTT. It translates to CASSLPAGGGTGELFF.

V and J are TRBV6-5 and TRBJ1-1, with a possible D match to TRBD1 (6 bases). This CDR3 spans 13 amino acids. Per the germline V gene, CDR1 is MNHEY and CDR2 is SVGAGI. V lost 4 bases and J lost 7, with 13 bases in between. The CDR3 here is CASSLGGRYEAFF. The CDR3 DNA reads TGTGCCAGCAGTTTAGGGGGGAGGTATGAAGCTTTCTTT.

The genes are TRBV7-8 and TRBJ2-7, with D perhaps matching TRBD1 (5 bases). The germline gives CDR1 SGHVS, CDR2 FQNEAQ. The CDR3 runs to 13 residues. V lost 3 bases, J lost 6 bases, and 12 bases lay in between. In DNA form, the CDR3 reads TGTGCCAGCAGCTTTCAGGGTATCTCCGAGCAGTACTTC. Encoded protein: CASSFQGISEQYF.

The chain links TRBV21-1 to TRBJ1-5. TRBV21-1 is assigned pseudogene status. The CDR3 contains 16 residues. The CDR3 coding sequence is TGTGCCAGCAGCAAAGAGGGCGGATATAGCAATCAGCCCCAGCATTTT. Translating it yields CASSKEGGYSNQPQHF.